This note documents a single T cell receptor (beta chain) sequence. Its antigen is as yet unknown. Clones were read by immunoSEQ multiplex PCR, and TCRdb kept only the in-frame ones, dropping some. The sample carries 65,000 to 95,000 clones, roughly 84% recorded once. The sample comes from a study of OX40 agonist ivuxolimab in advanced cancers. Study-level background: Mean age 60 years, range about 20 to 85; around 80% male.

Trimming stripped 0 bases from V and 4 bases from J, with 12 bases between. This CDR3 has 15 amino acids. CDR1 is LGHNA, CDR2 YSLEER, per germline. Findings of the study overall: Researchers report that CD8+ T cells had, on average, more expanded clones than CD4+.

The gene calls are TRBV4-3 and TRBJ2-5; TRBD1 might be the D (6 bases). This clonotype was obtained from an adult with an advanced solid tumor such as melanoma, head and neck, liver or kidney cancer. The specimen was CD4+ or CD8+ T cells sorted from blood, collected in a trial of the OX40 agonist ivuxolimab. This chain's CDR3 is CASSQEGTFPETQYF. The CDR3 DNA is TGCGCCAGCAGCCAAGAGGGGACATTCCCAGAGACCCAGTACTTC.